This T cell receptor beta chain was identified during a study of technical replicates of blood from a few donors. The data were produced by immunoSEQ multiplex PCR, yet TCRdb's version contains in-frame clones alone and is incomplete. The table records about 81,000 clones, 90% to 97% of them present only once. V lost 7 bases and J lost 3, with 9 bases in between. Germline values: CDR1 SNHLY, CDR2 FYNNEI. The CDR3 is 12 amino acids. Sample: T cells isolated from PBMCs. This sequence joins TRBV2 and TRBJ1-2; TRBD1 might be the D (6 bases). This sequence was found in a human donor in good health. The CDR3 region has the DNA TGTGCCAGCAACAGGGTAGACTATGGCTACACCTTC. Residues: CASNRVDYGYTF.